These T cell receptor beta chains were read from a single sample in a study of shared clonotypes between healthy human individuals. Produced via immunoSEQ multiplex PCR; TCRdb's table is partial and in-frame only. This sample has hundreds of thousands of clones, with around 93% found just once. Sequences were obtained from naive CD8+ T cells sorted from blood. The source of these receptors is a young man in good health. Both conserved end residues are part of each CDR3. D genes are given only for firm matches. Rows give clone size only sometimes, using once, few, many, or a class for an expanded clone.

>12|.|TRBV5-5|TRBJ2-1|TRBD2
CASSLSGRAEFF
TGTGCCAGCAGCTTAAGCGGGAGGGCCGAGTTCTTC
>12|.|TRBV7-9|TRBJ2-1|.
CASSQGEWEQFF
TGTGCCAGCAGCCAAGGGGAGTGGGAGCAGTTCTTC
>14|.|TRBV11-3|TRBJ1-1|.
CASSLLGGETEAFF
TGTGCCAGCAGCTTACTCGGGGGGGAGACTGAAGCTTTCTTT
>19|.|TRBV5-1|TRBJ2-6|TRBD2
CASSAQLAGVPTGANVLTF
TGCGCCAGCAGCGCCCAACTAGCGGGAGTTCCCACTGGGGCCAACGTCCTGACTTTC
>19|.|TRBV4-3|TRBJ2-7|TRBD2
CASSQGTVVGLAGVDEQYF
TGCGCCAGCAGCCAAGGCACGGTGGTGGGACTAGCGGGAGTTGACGAGCAGTACTTC
>15|.|TRBV5-1|TRBJ2-5|.
CASSLVQGVLETQYF
TGCGCCAGCAGCTTGGTCCAAGGGGTATTGGAGACCCAGTACTTC
>15|.|TRBV27|TRBJ2-7|TRBD1
CASSLTGGERYEQYF
TGTGCCAGCAGTTTGACAGGGGGCGAGAGATACGAGCAGTACTTC
>16|.|TRBV4-3|TRBJ2-3|TRBD2
CASSQEGLANTDTQYF
TGCGCCAGCAGCCAAGAGGGACTAGCGAACACAGATACGCAGTATTTT
>16|.|TRBV5-5|TRBJ2-7|TRBD1
CASSLETGMGRYEQYF
TGTGCCAGCAGCTTGGAGACAGGGATGGGGCGATACGAGCAGTACTTC
>15|few|TRBV7-9|TRBJ2-1|.
CASSLGTAEGDEQFF
TGTGCCAGCAGCTTAGGGACGGCGGAGGGCGATGAGCAGTTCTTC
>15|.|TRBV10-3|TRBJ2-1|TRBD2
CAISDRGRAMNEQFF
TGTGCCATCAGTGACCGCGGGAGGGCCATGAATGAGCAGTTCTTC
>19|.|TRBV7-9|TRBJ2-1|TRBD2
CASSSTITSGRHTHFEQFF
TGTGCCAGCAGCTCCACGATCACTAGCGGGAGACACACACACTTTGAGCAGTTCTTC
>13|few|TRBV14|TRBJ2-7|TRBD2
CASSPGGVSEQYF
TGTGCCAGCAGCCCGGGAGGGGTCAGCGAGCAGTACTTC
>17|once|TRBV6-4|TRBJ2-1|TRBD2
CASSPGWREGGYNEQFF
TGTGCCAGCAGCCCTGGGTGGAGGGAGGGTGGCTACAATGAGCAGTTCTTC
>15|.|TRBV25-1|TRBJ1-1|.
CASSLGHSGDTEAFF
TGTGCCAGCAGTCTTGGTCACTCAGGGGACACTGAAGCTTTCTTT
>16|.|TRBV7-9|TRBJ2-3|TRBD2
CASSAIAGGGTDTQYF
TGTGCCAGCAGCGCTATAGCGGGAGGTGGCACAGATACGCAGTATTTT
>14|.|TRBV7-9|TRBJ2-7|TRBD1
CASSGTESSYEQYF
TGTGCCAGCAGCGGGACAGAGAGCTCCTACGAGCAGTACTTC
>13|once|TRBV6-5|TRBJ1-2|TRBD1
CASSHRQGPGYTF
TGTGCCAGCAGTCACCGACAGGGCCCTGGCTACACCTTC
>21|.|TRBV19|TRBJ2-1|TRBD2
CASSIPYFGLAEESSYNEQFF
TGTGCCAGTAGTATACCCTACTTCGGACTAGCGGAGGAGAGCTCCTACAATGAGCAGTTCTTC
>14|.|TRBV7-9|TRBJ1-3|.
CASSLDSSGNTIYF
TGTGCCAGCAGCTTAGACAGCTCTGGAAACACCATATATTTT
>13|once|TRBV15|TRBJ1-3|.
CATSPLSGNTIYF
TGTGCCACCAGCCCTCTTTCCGGAAACACCATATATTTT
>14|.|TRBV10-3|TRBJ2-1|TRBD2
CATLAGGPHNEQFF
TGTGCCACGCTAGCGGGAGGGCCGCACAATGAGCAGTTCTTC
>17|.|TRBV7-2|TRBJ2-5|.
CASSLDRQGHLGETQYF
TGTGCCAGCAGCTTAGATAGGCAGGGCCATCTTGGGGAGACCCAGTACTTC
>14|.|TRBV19|TRBJ1-1|TRBD1
CASSIAGTGAEAFF
TGTGCCAGTAGTATAGCGGGGACAGGGGCTGAAGCTTTCTTT
>15|.|TRBV6-1|TRBJ1-5|.
CASSGKDSSNQPQHF
TGTGCCAGCAGTGGGAAGGACAGCTCGAATCAGCCCCAGCATTTT
>9|.|TRBV2|TRBJ2-3|.
CASGEAQYF
TGTGCCAGCGGGGAGGCGCAGTATTTT
>15|.|TRBV7-6|TRBJ2-7|.
CASSPGPDSSYEQYF
TGTGCCAGCAGCCCAGGCCCGGACAGCTCCTACGAGCAGTACTTC
>16|.|TRBV28|TRBJ1-5|.
CASRLAGGGGYQPQHF
TGTGCCAGCAGACTTGCCGGGGGAGGGGGTTATCAGCCCCAGCATTTT
>12|.|TRBV19|TRBJ2-3|.
CASSTGPDTQYF
TGTGCCAGTAGTACGGGTCCAGATACGCAGTATTTT
>16|once|TRBV30|TRBJ1-4|.
CACRDLQADGDEKLFF
TGTGCCTGCCGTGACCTACAGGCCGACGGGGATGAAAAACTGTTTTTT
>13|.|TRBV27|TRBJ2-1|.
CASGYLQINEQFF
TGTGCCAGCGGGTACCTACAGATAAATGAGCAGTTCTTC